This T cell receptor (beta chain) was sequenced for a study of response to subunit inactivated influenza vaccine. Study observations and caveats: There was a suggestion from the authors that each seasonal influenza vaccination recruits few new T cells.

TCRdb re-analysed the RT-PCR reads in MiXCR, keeping a single row per CDR3 protein. The data show more than 450,000 distinct CDR3 sequences, 12% seen once. Concerning this clonotype itself: Antigen unknown.

The clonotype originates from a man in his forties or fifties who received an inactivated influenza vaccine. Specimen: PBMCs from blood, collected on the day of vaccination.

The CDR3 loop reads CASSSSGSIQYF. The CDR3 nucleotides are TGTGCCAGCAGCTCCTCGGGTAGTATCCAGTACTTC. The J gene is TRBJ2-5, the V gene TRBV7-3; D is undetermined. V was clipped by 4 bases and J by 10 bases, with 13 bases between them. The germline CDR1 and CDR2 sequences are SGHTA and FQGTGA. The CDR3 runs to 12 residues. Supplemented by reference TRBV7-3 and TRBJ2-5, the full variable domain reads GAGVSQTPSNKVTEKGKYVELRCDPISGHTALYWYRQSLGQGPEFLIYFQGTGAADDSGLPNDRFFAVRPEGSVSTLKIQRTERGDSAVYLCASSSSGSIQYFGPGTRLLVL.